This T cell receptor (beta chain) emerged from a study of shared clonotypes between healthy human individuals. The germline V gene has CDR1 MGHDK and CDR2 SYGVNS. V was cut by 1 base and J by 8 bases, with 26 bases left in between. This CDR3 spans 18 amino acids. The assay was immunoSEQ multiplex PCR, and TCRdb's table has in-frame clones only and misses some. The repertoire holds around 2,000,000 clones, with roughly 95% as singletons. The chain recombines TRBV25-1 with TRBJ1-1; D is uncertain. The specimen sequenced was naive CD4+ T cells sorted from blood. The subset is: CD45RA+ positively selected. This receptor was obtained from a man aged 18 to 30 in good health. The DNA for the CDR3 is TGTGCCAGCAGTGAATCCCCCGGCCGTCCATTAGGAAGCGGCGAAGCTTTCTTT. Translated, it gives CASSESPGRPLGSGEAFF.